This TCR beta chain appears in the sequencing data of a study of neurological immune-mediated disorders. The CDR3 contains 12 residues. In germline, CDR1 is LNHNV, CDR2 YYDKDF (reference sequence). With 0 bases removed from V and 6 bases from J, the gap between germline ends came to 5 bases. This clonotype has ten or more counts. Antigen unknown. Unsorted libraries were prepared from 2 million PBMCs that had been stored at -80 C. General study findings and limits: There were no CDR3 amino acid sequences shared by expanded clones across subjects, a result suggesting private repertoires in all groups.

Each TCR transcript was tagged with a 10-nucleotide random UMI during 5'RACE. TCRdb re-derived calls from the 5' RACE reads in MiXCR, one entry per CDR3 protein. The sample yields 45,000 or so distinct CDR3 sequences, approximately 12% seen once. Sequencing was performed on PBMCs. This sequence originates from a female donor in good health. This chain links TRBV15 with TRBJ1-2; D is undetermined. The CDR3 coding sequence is TGTGCCACCAGCAGAGATCATCATGGCTACACCTTC. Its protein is CATSRDHHGYTF.